These 5 T cell receptor beta chains came from one sample sequenced in a study of blood T cell repertoires in COVID-19. Sequencing was performed with immunoSEQ multiplex PCR; in TCRdb, only in-frame clones are kept and a portion is missing. The sample has 150,000 to 200,000 clones, 70% to 85% seen once; the top ten hold 6.5% to 7%. The specimen sequenced was peripheral blood. The receptor set was obtained from a human donor with acute or convalescent COVID-19. The donor label of this sample is uncertain.

The V gene is TRBV29-1, the J gene TRBJ1-1, with D possibly TRBD1 on 6 matching bases. There are 12 residues in the CDR3. Germline-derived CDR1 and CDR2 are SQVTM and ANQGSEA. V was cut by 6 bases and J by 4 bases, with 12 bases left in between. CDR3 sequence (DNA): TGCAGCGTCGCCCGGGGGGCCACTGAAGCTTTCTTT. As protein: CSVARGATEAFF.

This clone was recorded once. The chain has TRBV7-2 and TRBJ2-2; D is undetermined. The length of the CDR3 is 15 residues. The germline gives CDR1 SGHTA, CDR2 FQGNSA. Trimming took off 0 bases at V and 6 bases at J, with 11 bases between the two ends. The DNA for the CDR3 is TGTGCCAGCAGCTTAGCTACCAACTACCCCGGGGAGCTGTTTTTT. Its protein is CASSLATNYPGELFF.

The chain carries TRBV27 and TRBJ1-6; possibly TRBD1 for D (5 bases). Per the germline V gene, CDR1 is MNHEY and CDR2 is SMNVEV (reference sequence). The CDR3 is 12 residues long. The ends were cut back, 5 bases at V and 6 bases at J, with 5 bases in the middle. In nucleotides, the CDR3 is TGTGCCAGCAGTGACAGTAATTCACCCCTCCACTTT. Protein: CASSDSNSPLHF.

This sequence joins TRBV3-1 (or the pseudogene TRBV3-2) and TRBJ2-1; no firm D call. V lost 0 bases, J lost 6 bases, and 12 bases lay in between. Germline CDR1 is LGHDT and CDR2 is YNNKEL (reference sequence). The CDR3 is 15 amino acids. The CDR3 region has the DNA TGTGCCAGCAGCCAAGATACAGTCAGAGCCAATGAGCAGTTCTTC. Protein sequence: CASSQDTVRANEQFF.

This chain uses TRBV6-6 with TRBJ2-7; TRBD2 might be the D (5 bases). Trimming shortened V by 8 bases and J by 0 bases, and 17 bases separated the two germline ends. In germline, CDR1 is MNHNY, CDR2 SVGAGI (reference sequence). The CDR3 totals 15 residues. CDR3 residues: CASRSSVGASYEQYF. The DNA of the CDR3 is TGTGCCAGCCGCAGTTCGGTGGGAGCCTCCTACGAGCAGTACTTC.